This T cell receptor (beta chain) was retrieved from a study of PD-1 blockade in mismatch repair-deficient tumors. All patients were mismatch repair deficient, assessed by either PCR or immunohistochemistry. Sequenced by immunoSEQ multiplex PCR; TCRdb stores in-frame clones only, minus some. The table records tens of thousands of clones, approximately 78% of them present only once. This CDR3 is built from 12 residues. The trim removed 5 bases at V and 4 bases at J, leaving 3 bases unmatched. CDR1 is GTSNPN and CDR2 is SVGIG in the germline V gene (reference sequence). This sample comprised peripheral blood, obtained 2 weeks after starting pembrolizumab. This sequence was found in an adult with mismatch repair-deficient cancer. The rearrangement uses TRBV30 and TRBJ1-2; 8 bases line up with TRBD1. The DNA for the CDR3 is TGTGCCTGGGGTGGACAGGGCTATGGCTACACCTTC. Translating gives CAWGGQGYGYTF.